This TCR beta chain is drawn from a study of read filtering for tumor transcriptome and immune sequencing. At the level of the study: Revised staging placed eight or nine patients in R-ISS I, about 16 in II, more than five in III. TCR-mapped reads were about 3.5 to 10.27 million with IR-seq versus about 75 to 1,400 with RNA-seq.

Whole-study findings and limits: IR-seq captured clonotypes deeper and more reliably than RNA-seq.

A note on this clonotype: Its antigen is unidentified.

The germline V gene encodes CDR1 GTSNPN and CDR2 SVGIG (reference sequence). Trimming left V 2 bases short and J 9 bases short, with 11 bases between. The CDR3 covers 12 residues. This library used 300 to 450 ng RNA and molecular barcoded adaptors spanning alpha/delta and beta/gamma chains. In TCRdb, the reads were re-called with MiXCR into one record per CDR3 protein. The sample gives about 24,000 distinct CDR3 sequences, approximately 23% of which show up once; 40% to 55% is in the top ten. This TCR was sampled from a donor aged 40 or older with multiple myeloma. Sequencing was carried out using a population of CD138-negative cells sorted from bone marrow. This chain joins TRBV30 and TRBJ1-5; tentative D call: TRBD1 (5 bases). DNA of the CDR3: TGTGCCTGGAGTTTGGGGGAGCGGCCCCAGCATTTT. Translated, it gives CAWSLGERPQHF. The variable domain in full, completed from reference TRBV30 and TRBJ1-5, reads SQTIHQWPATLVQPVGSPLSLECTVEGTSNPNLYWYRQAAGRGLQLLFYSVGIGQISSEVPQNLSASRPQDRQFILSSKKLLLSDSGFYLCAWSLGERPQHFGDGTRLSIL.